This entry lists 22 T cell receptor beta chains sequenced from one sample in a study of molecular identifiers for immune sequencing clone quantification. Each CDR3 protein is one row after TCRdb ran MiXCR on the PCR reads. The sample shows hundreds of thousands of distinct CDR3 sequences, less than 30% of them seen only once. The sample comprised naive CD8+ T cells from blood, with Jurkat cell RNA spiked in. This sample's subset: FACS-sorted CD8+CD4-CCR7+CD45RA+ naive T cells. These receptors were collected from a human donor in good health. Some libraries in this study had Jurkat cell RNA spiked in.

V usage is TRBV12-3 or TRBV12-4 and J usage is TRBJ1-2; 7 bases match TRBD1. The CDR3 totals 17 residues. Trimming took 1 base from V and 0 from J; bases not matched to a gene: 8. The CDR3 nucleotides are TGTGCCAGCAGTTTAGTACAGACAGGGAGGACTAACTATGGCTACACCTTC. It is translated as CASSLVQTGRTNYGYTF.

J is TRBJ2-2 and V is TRBV15; 7 bases line up with TRBD2. Trimming removed 1 base from V and 3 bases from J; junction bases left unmatched: 5. The CDR3 covers 16 residues. Looked up from germline, CDR1 is LNHNV and CDR2 is YYDKDF (reference sequence). CDR3 nucleotides: TGTGCCACCAGCAGAGTAGGACTAGGGTACACCGGGGAGCTGTTTTTT. It specifies CATSRVGLGYTGELFF.

The chain has TRBV2 and TRBJ1-4; D gene uncertain. The CDR3 extends over 19 amino acids. Germline V lookup: CDR1 SNHLY, CDR2 FYNNEI. The V end was cut by 4 bases, the J end by 0 bases, with 21 bases between. The CDR3 sequence: CASSVVSGSVLATNEKLFF. CDR3 in DNA: TGTGCCAGCAGTGTCGTAAGCGGGAGCGTCCTTGCAACTAATGAAAAACTGTTTTTT.

This clonotype was seen ten or more times. This chain joins TRBV9 and TRBJ1-3; D not certain. The V gene lost 3 bases and the J gene lost 0 bases, with 7 bases spanning the gap. This CDR3 comprises 14 residues. CDR1 and CDR2 from the germline V gene are SGDLS and YYNGEE. The CDR3 loop is CASSAVSSGNTIYF. The CDR3 nucleotides read TGTGCCAGCAGCGCCGTGAGCTCTGGAAACACCATATATTTT. Full variable domain (rest looked up from reference TRBV9 and TRBJ1-3): DSGVTQTPKHLITATGQRVTLRCSPRSGDLSVYWYQQSLDQGLQFLIQYYNGEERAKGNILERFSAQQFPDLHSELNLSSLELGDSALYFCASSAVSSGNTIYFGEGSWLTVV.

As regards this clonotype: The junction shows a germline mismatch at one end, possibly a read error. V is TRBV7-8 and J is TRBJ2-5, with D perhaps matching TRBD1 (6 bases). There are 14 residues in the CDR3. From germline, CDR1 is SGHVS and CDR2 FQNEAQ. CDR3 nucleotides: TGTGCCAGCAGCCCCGGGACATCCCAAGAGTCCCAGTACTTC. This translates into CASSPGTSQESQYF.

A few counts support this clonotype. The chain recombines TRBV29-1 with TRBJ2-1, with unresolved D. CDR3 length equals 10 residues. Trimming stripped 3 bases from V and 8 bases from J, with 5 bases between. The germline CDR1 and CDR2 sequences are SQVTM and ANQGSEA. CDR3 loop: CSVDGDEQFF. The CDR3 DNA sequence: TGCAGCGTTGATGGGGATGAGCAGTTCTTC.

The sample holds many counts of this clonotype. The rearrangement uses TRBV7-2 and TRBJ1-1; D uncertain. The CDR3 runs to 13 residues. Germline V gene sequence: CDR1 SGHTA, CDR2 FQGNSA. Between the trimmed V and J ends, which lost 1 base and 4 bases, there was a span of 7 bases. The CDR3 coding sequence is TGTGCCAGCAGCTTAGGGGAGGCCACTGAAGCTTTCTTT. Its protein product is CASSLGEATEAFF.

This clonotype has just a few counts. The chain has TRBV5-1 and TRBJ2-2; D call uncertain. The germline V gene has CDR1 SGHRS and CDR2 YFSETQ. Trimming cost V 7 bases and J 3 bases, with 7 bases left between them. This CDR3 has 12 amino acids. Written as DNA, the CDR3 is TGCGCCAGCTACATATACACCGGGGAGCTGTTTTTT. Its translation is CASYIYTGELFF.

At least ten counts were recorded for this clonotype. The genes are TRBV4-1 and TRBJ2-7, with D perhaps matching TRBD1 (5 bases). This CDR3 is built from 15 residues. V gave up 0 bases and J gave up 4 bases, with 13 bases separating them. Germline CDR1 is MGHRA and CDR2 is YSYEKL. CDR3 residues: CASSQDLAGPYEQYF. CDR3 nucleotide sequence: TGCGCCAGCAGCCAAGATTTGGCAGGGCCTTACGAGCAGTACTTC.

In regard to this clonotype: Compared with germline, one end of the junction differs, possibly owing to a read error. The rearrangement uses TRBV19 and TRBJ1-1; 7 nucleotides agree with TRBD1. The CDR3 runs 12 residues. Germline loops: CDR1 LNHDA, CDR2 SQIVND (reference sequence). The DNA of the CDR3 is TGTGCCAGTGTACAGGGGAACATTGAAGCTTTCTTT. Protein product: CASVQGNIEAFF.

This clonotype has a handful of counts. The chain links TRBV7-8 to TRBJ2-1; D not resolved. The CDR3 is 18 residues long. V shed 2 bases and J shed 0 bases, with 17 bases lying between them. Germline loops: CDR1 SGHVS, CDR2 FQNEAQ. The CDR3 DNA follows: TGTGCCAGCAGCTTAACCGTCGGAAGGGCCAGCTCCTACAATGAGCAGTTCTTC. This gives the protein CASSLTVGRASSYNEQFF.

This clonotype was picked up a small number of times. The chain uses TRBV4-1 and TRBJ1-1, with D perhaps matching TRBD1 (5 bases). Trimming cost V 1 base and J 4 bases, with 16 bases left between them. The CDR3 is 16 amino acids. Germline V CDR1 and CDR2: MGHRA, YSYEKL. The DNA for the CDR3 is TGCGCCAGCAGCCAAGGTAGCAGGGCTATCGGCACTGAAGCTTTCTTT. Translating it yields CASSQGSRAIGTEAFF.

The CDR3 sequence: CASSAALGGWGGETQYF. CDR3 sequence (DNA): TGTGCCAGCAGCGCCGCTTTGGGCGGGTGGGGTGGAGAGACCCAGTACTTC. The chain couples TRBV6-6 to TRBJ2-5; the D gene is possibly TRBD2 (5 bases). This CDR3 region has 17 residues. Deletions cut 6 bases from V and 4 bases from J, with 24 bases between. In germline, CDR1 is MNHNY, CDR2 SVGAGI (reference sequence).

This clonotype came up many times. The junction does not match germline at one end; this may be a read error. The chain links TRBV4-1 to TRBJ1-1, with a tentative D call TRBD1 (5 bases). The germline CDR1 and CDR2 sequences are MGHRA and YSYEKL. This CDR3 spans 13 amino acids. The CDR3 nucleotides are TGTGCCAGCAGCCCCAGTGGGGGCACTGAAGCTTTCTTT. This codes for CASSPSGGTEAFF.

Note on this clonotype: This may be a read error, as it is one base from a much larger clone. This chain links TRBV2 with TRBJ2-1; D is perhaps TRBD2 (5 bases). V lost 11 bases, J lost 7 bases, and 18 bases lay in between. Germline V gives CDR1 SNHLY, CDR2 FYNNEI. The CDR3 contains 13 residues. CDR3 protein: CAGKLEGVNEQFF. CDR3 sequence (DNA): TGTGCCGGCAAATTAGAGGGTGTGAATGAGCAGTTCTTC.

On this clonotype itself: A read error may be the cause here, since a much bigger clone is one base away. The chain employs TRBV5-1 and TRBJ2-5, with a weak D call TRBD1 (6 bases). CDR1 is SGHRS, CDR2 YFSETQ, per germline. The CDR3 loop spans 14 amino acids. For the CDR3, the DNA is TGCGCCAGCAGCTTGTGGCAGGGGCAAGAGACCCAGCACTTC. This translates into CASSLWQGQETQHF.

The chain is built from TRBV4-3 and TRBJ1-2; D ambiguous. The CDR3 sequence is 15 residues long. Trimming took 0 bases from V and 8 from J, leaving 16 bases between them. Germline V gene data show CDR1 as LGHNA and CDR2 as YSLEER. The CDR3 nucleotides are TGCGCCAGCAGCCAAGATTTCGGACGGAGCCTAGGCTACACCTTC. Its translation: CASSQDFGRSLGYTF.

Details on this clonotype: This may be a read error, as it is one base from a much larger clone. This rearrangement joins TRBV6-2 or TRBV6-3 to TRBJ1-1, with D unresolved. The CDR3 totals 16 residues. Per the germline V gene, CDR1 is MNHEY and CDR2 is SVGEGT. Deletions cut 4 bases from V and 0 bases from J, with 15 bases between. In nucleotides, the CDR3 is TGTGCCAGCAGTTGCTCGGCACAGACCATGAACACTGAAGCTTTCTTT. Amino acids: CASSCSAQTMNTEAFF.

This rearrangement joins TRBV9 to TRBJ2-7; D perhaps matches TRBD2 (6 bases). Germline CDR1 SGDLS, CDR2 YYNGEE. The CDR3 extends over 14 amino acids. The V end was cut by 10 bases, the J end by 3 bases, with 20 bases between. DNA of the CDR3: TGTGCCCGCCGCGTAGCGGAACAGAACTACGAGCAGTACTTC. It translates to CARRVAEQNYEQYF.

The rearrangement links TRBV29-1 to TRBJ2-2; 8 bases align to TRBD2. The ends lost 3 bases at V and 5 bases at J; junction bases unmatched: 11. Germline V lookup: CDR1 SQVTM, CDR2 ANQGSEA. The CDR3 runs 16 residues. The CDR3 DNA follows: TGCAGCGTTGAGTTGGAGCGGGAGTGCGGAACCGGGGAGCTGTTTTTT. Protein: CSVELERECGTGELFF.

This chain joins TRBV11-2 and TRBJ1-4; a weak D match, TRBD1 (6 bases). Germline CDR1 reads SGHAT; CDR2 reads FQNNGV. This CDR3 contains 16 residues. Trimming took off 5 bases at V and 2 bases at J, with 15 bases between the two ends. The CDR3 protein is CASSPTPGETNEKLFF. The CDR3 DNA reads TGTGCCAGCAGCCCCACCCCAGGGGAGACTAATGAAAAACTGTTTTTT.

The CDR3 spells CASSLALGPSTDTQYF. DNA for the CDR3: TGTGCCAGCAGTTTGGCCCTTGGACCCTCCACAGATACGCAGTATTTT. The chain has TRBV27 and TRBJ2-3; D unresolved. Germline V gives CDR1 MNHEY, CDR2 SMNVEV (reference sequence). V lost 3 bases to trimming and J lost 2 bases, with 15 bases between them. The CDR3 is made up of 16 amino acids.